The rows below give T cell receptor beta chains drawn from one sample of a study of CD8 T cells in Susac syndrome. MiXCR, applied by TCRdb to the immunoSEQ multiplex PCR reads, yields one record per CDR3 protein. Here the sample spans roughly 180,000 distinct CDR3 sequences, about 93% being singletons. What was sequenced was CD4+ T cells from PBMCs. Receptors were obtained from a human donor with multiple sclerosis. CDR3s include the opening cysteine and the closing phenylalanine or tryptophan. The D gene is left open where the match is weak. For some rows the clone size is stated as once, few or many, or as a class when expanded; others skip it.

once,17,TRBV4-1,TRBD1,TRBJ2-1,CASSQDLRATGYNEQFF,TGCGCCAGCAGCCAAGATCTGAGGGCGACAGGGTACAATGAGCAGTTCTTC
NA,13,TRBV19,TRBD1,TRBJ2-5,CASGQGAGETQYF,TGTGCCAGTGGCCAGGGGGCGGGTGAGACCCAGTACTTC
NA,11,TRBV19,NA,TRBJ2-3,CASVQGLTQYF,TGTGCCAGCGTACAGGGTCTTACGCAGTATTTT
NA,14,TRBV7-2,TRBD2,TRBJ2-7,CASSLGTSGDEQYF,TGTGCCAGCAGCCTTGGGACTAGCGGGGACGAGCAGTACTTC
NA,14,TRBV21-1,NA,TRBJ2-7,CASSMTGESYEQYF,TGTGCCAGCAGTATGACAGGGGAGTCCTACGAGCAGTACTTC
NA,13,TRBV7-9,NA,TRBJ2-5,CASSLMERETQYF,TGTGCCAGCAGCTTAATGGAGCGAGAGACCCAGTACTTC
NA,16,TRBV12-3/TRBV12-4,TRBD2,TRBJ2-2,CASSPRGGPNTGELFF,TGTGCCAGCAGTCCCCGGGGGGGTCCGAACACCGGGGAGCTGTTTTTT
NA,15,TRBV12-3/TRBV12-4,TRBD2,TRBJ2-1,CASSPRGGYYNEQFF,TGTGCCAGCAGCCCACGGGGGGGGTATTACAATGAGCAGTTCTTC
NA,16,TRBV6-2/TRBV6-3,NA,TRBJ2-7,CASSYEFGGRTYEQYF,TGTGCCAGCAGTTACGAGTTCGGGGGCCGTACCTACGAGCAGTACTTC
few,13,TRBV2,NA,TRBJ1-3,CASSPDSGNTIYF,TGTGCCAGCAGTCCAGACTCTGGAAACACCATATATTTT
NA,12,TRBV29-1,NA,TRBJ1-2,CSVGTSPGGYTF,TGCAGCGTGGGGACTTCCCCTGGTGGCTACACCTTC
NA,14,TRBV28,NA,TRBJ2-7,CASSPPGTSYEQYF,TGTGCCAGCAGTCCCCCCGGGACGTCCTACGAGCAGTACTTC